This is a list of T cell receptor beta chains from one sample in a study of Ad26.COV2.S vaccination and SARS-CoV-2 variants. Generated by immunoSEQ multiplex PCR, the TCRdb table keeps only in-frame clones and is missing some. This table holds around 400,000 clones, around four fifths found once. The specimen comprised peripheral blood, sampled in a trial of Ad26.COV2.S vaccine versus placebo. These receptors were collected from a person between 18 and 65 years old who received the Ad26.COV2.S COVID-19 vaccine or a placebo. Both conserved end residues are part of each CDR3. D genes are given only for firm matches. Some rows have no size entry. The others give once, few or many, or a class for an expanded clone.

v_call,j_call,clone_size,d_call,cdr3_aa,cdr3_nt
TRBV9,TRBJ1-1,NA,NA,CASSVEAGIDTEAFF,TGTGCCAGCAGCGTAGAGGCCGGTATCGACACTGAAGCTTTCTTT
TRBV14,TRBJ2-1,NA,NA,CASSQDALPFNEQFF,TGTGCCAGCAGCCAAGATGCTCTCCCCTTCAATGAGCAGTTCTTC
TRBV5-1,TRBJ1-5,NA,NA,CASSLGGLQQPQHF,TGCGCCAGCAGCTTGGGGGGGTTGCAGCAGCCCCAGCATTTT
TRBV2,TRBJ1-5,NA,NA,CASRDSVNQPQHF,TGTGCCAGCAGGGACAGCGTCAATCAGCCCCAGCATTTT
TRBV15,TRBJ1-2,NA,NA,CATSREQGPYGYTF,TGTGCCACCAGCAGAGAACAGGGACCCTATGGCTACACCTTC
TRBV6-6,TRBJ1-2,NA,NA,CASRTGLDGYTF,TGTGCCAGCAGGACAGGTCTCGATGGCTACACCTTC
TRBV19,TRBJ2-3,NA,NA,CASKEFETGGTDTQYF,TGTGCCAGTAAGGAGTTCGAGACGGGAGGCACAGATACGCAGTATTTT
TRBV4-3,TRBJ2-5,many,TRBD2,CASSQEGGGSQETQYF,TGCGCCAGCAGCCAAGAGGGGGGGGGTTCCCAAGAGACCCAGTACTTC
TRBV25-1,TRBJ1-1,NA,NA,CASSRDGNTEAFF,TGTGCCAGCAGCAGGGACGGGAACACTGAAGCTTTCTTT
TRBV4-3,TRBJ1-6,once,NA,CASSQDRFLTGLPLHF,TGCGCCAGCAGCCAAGATAGGTTCCTTACAGGGTTACCCCTCCACTTT
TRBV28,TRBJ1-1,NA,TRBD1,CASSTRTGDTEAFF,TGTGCCAGCAGCACACGGACAGGAGACACTGAAGCTTTCTTT
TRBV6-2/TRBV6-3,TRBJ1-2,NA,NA,CASSYRVYYGYTF,TGTGCCAGCAGTTACAGGGTCTACTATGGCTACACCTTC
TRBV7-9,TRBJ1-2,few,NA,CASSLVGTHGYTF,TGTGCCAGCAGCTTAGTCGGAACTCATGGCTACACCTTC
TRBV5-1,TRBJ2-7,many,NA,CASSLSRERYEQYF,TGCGCCAGCAGCTTGTCCAGGGAAAGGTACGAGCAGTACTTC
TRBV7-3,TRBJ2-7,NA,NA,CASSLLGYEQYF,TGTGCCAGCAGCTTACTAGGTTACGAGCAGTACTTC
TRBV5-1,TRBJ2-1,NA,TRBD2,CASTLRGSGSYNEQFF,TGCGCCAGCACCCTCCGGGGTAGCGGGAGTTACAATGAGCAGTTCTTC
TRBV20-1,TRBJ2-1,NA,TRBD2,CSASSGSGSFNEQFF,TGCAGTGCTAGTTCGGGTAGCGGGAGTTTCAATGAGCAGTTCTTC
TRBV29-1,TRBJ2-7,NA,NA,CSVAQTQVDEQYF,TGCAGCGTTGCCCAAACTCAGGTGGACGAGCAGTACTTC
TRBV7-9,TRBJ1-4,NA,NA,CASSQWLAENEKLFF,TGTGCCAGCAGCCAGTGGTTGGCAGAGAATGAAAAACTGTTTTTT
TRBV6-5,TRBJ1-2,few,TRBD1,CASSWSTGADYGYTF,TGTGCCAGCAGTTGGTCGACAGGGGCTGACTATGGCTACACCTTC
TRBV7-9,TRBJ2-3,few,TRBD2,CASSFSGADTQYF,TGTGCCAGCAGCTTTAGCGGGGCAGATACGCAGTATTTT
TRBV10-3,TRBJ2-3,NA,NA,CAITPGAVSTDTQYF,TGTGCCATCACCCCGGGGGCAGTTAGCACAGATACGCAGTATTTT
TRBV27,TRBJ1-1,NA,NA,CASSSQVNTEAFF,TGTGCCAGCAGCTCTCAGGTGAACACTGAAGCTTTCTTT
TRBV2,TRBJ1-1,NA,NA,CASRIDRMGSTEAFF,TGTGCCAGCAGAATTGATAGGATGGGGAGCACTGAAGCTTTCTTT
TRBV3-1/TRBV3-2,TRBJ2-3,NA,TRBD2,CASSQGPTSGRLYTDTQYF,TGTGCCAGCAGCCAAGGCCCGACTAGCGGGAGGCTATACACAGATACGCAGTATTTT
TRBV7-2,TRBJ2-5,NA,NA,CASSPVGAQETQYF,TGTGCCAGCAGCCCGGTGGGGGCACAAGAGACCCAGTACTTC
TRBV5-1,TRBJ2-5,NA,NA,CASGAEETQYF,TGCGCCAGCGGCGCGGAAGAGACCCAGTACTTC
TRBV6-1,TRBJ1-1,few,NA,CASTDPPGGGGTEAFF,TGTGCCAGCACTGACCCGCCTGGAGGGGGAGGCACTGAAGCTTTCTTT
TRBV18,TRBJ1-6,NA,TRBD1,CASSPGQDYSPLHF,TGTGCCAGCTCCCCCGGACAGGACTATTCACCCCTCCACTTT
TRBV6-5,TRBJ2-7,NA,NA,CASSKQREQYF,TGTGCCAGCAGTAAACAGCGCGAGCAGTACTTC
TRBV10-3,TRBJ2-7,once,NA,CAISVGGLPYEQYF,TGTGCCATCAGTGTTGGGGGCTTACCCTACGAGCAGTACTTC
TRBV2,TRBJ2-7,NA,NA,CASQREGGDEQYF,TGTGCCAGCCAGCGCGAGGGGGGAGACGAGCAGTACTTC
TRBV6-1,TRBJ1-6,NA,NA,CASSESGDNSPLHF,TGTGCCAGCAGTGAATCTGGGGATAATTCACCCCTCCACTTT
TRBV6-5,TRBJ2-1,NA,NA,CASSYSIGTLHNEQFF,TGTGCCAGCAGTTACTCGATTGGGACTCTACACAATGAGCAGTTCTTC
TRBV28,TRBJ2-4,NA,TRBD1,CASSGTDRKGGQYF,TGTGCCAGCAGTGGGACAGATCGCAAAGGGGGACAGTACTTC
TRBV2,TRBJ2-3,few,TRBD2,CASSPAGVSTDTQYF,TGTGCCAGCAGCCCCGCGGGGGTTAGCACAGATACGCAGTATTTT
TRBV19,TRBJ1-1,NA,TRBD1,CASNNRGNTEAFF,TGTGCCAGTAACAACAGGGGGAACACTGAAGCTTTCTTT
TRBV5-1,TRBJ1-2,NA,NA,CASSLPGNYGYTF,TGCGCCAGCAGCTTGCCCGGAAACTATGGCTACACCTTC
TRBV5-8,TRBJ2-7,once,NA,CASSLAYLRTYEQYF,TGTGCCAGCAGCTTGGCGTATCTAAGGACCTACGAGCAGTACTTC
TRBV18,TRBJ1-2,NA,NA,CASSLPSSVNYGYTF,TGTGCCAGCTCGCTCCCTTCGAGCGTTAACTATGGCTACACCTTC
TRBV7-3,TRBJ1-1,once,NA,CASSLTRAMNTEAFF,TGTGCCAGCAGCTTAACCCGGGCGATGAACACTGAAGCTTTCTTT
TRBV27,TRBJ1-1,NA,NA,CASSLYHKNTEAFF,TGTGCCAGCAGTTTGTATCATAAGAACACTGAAGCTTTCTTT
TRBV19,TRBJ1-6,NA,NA,CASTKSSYNSPLHF,TGTGCCAGTACAAAGAGCTCCTATAATTCACCCCTCCACTTT
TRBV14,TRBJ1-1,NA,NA,CASSQVRGTEAFF,TGTGCCAGCAGCCAAGTGAGGGGGACTGAAGCTTTCTTT
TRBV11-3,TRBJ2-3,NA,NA,CASSQTLPPATQYF,TGTGCCAGCAGCCAGACCCTACCCCCTGCTACGCAGTATTTT
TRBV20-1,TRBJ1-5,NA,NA,CSASGYNQPQHF,TGCAGTGCTAGTGGGTATAATCAGCCCCAGCATTTT
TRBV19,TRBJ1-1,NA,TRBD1,CASCPWTGNTEAFF,TGTGCCAGTTGTCCCTGGACAGGGAACACTGAAGCTTTCTTT
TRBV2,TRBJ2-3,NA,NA,CASSASLGGDTQYF,TGTGCCAGCAGCGCGTCTCTAGGCGGAGATACGCAGTATTTT
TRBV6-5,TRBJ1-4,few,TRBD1,CATISGQGRGKLFF,TGTGCCACTATTAGCGGACAGGGGAGGGGAAAACTGTTTTTT
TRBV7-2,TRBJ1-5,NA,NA,CASSLERDQPQHF,TGTGCCAGCAGCTTAGAACGGGATCAGCCCCAGCATTTT